The 32 T cell receptor beta chains reported below all come from one sample, sequenced in a study of blood T cell repertoires in COVID-19. The protocol was immunoSEQ multiplex PCR, while the TCRdb copy is restricted to in-frame clones and leaves out a portion. Of some 150,000 clones detected, around 87% appear once; the ten largest clones hold under 6.5%. Material for sequencing was peripheral blood. These TCRs come from a human donor in a cohort sampled during active COVID-19.

This chain links TRBV3-1 (or the pseudogene TRBV3-2) with TRBJ2-2; TRBD1 is a possible D gene (6 bases). Trimming shortened V by 1 base and J by 5 bases, and 11 bases separated the two germline ends. CDR3 length: 15 amino acids. Germline CDR1 is LGHDT and CDR2 is YNNKEL (reference sequence). The CDR3 DNA is TGTGCCAGCAGCCAAGGAGGGGGAGAGACCGGGGAGCTGTTTTTT. This encodes CASSQGGGETGELFF.

The V call is TRBV28, the J call TRBJ1-2, with TRBD1 identical over 7 bases. Germline V lookup: CDR1 MDHEN, CDR2 SYDVKM. The CDR3 is made up of 16 amino acids. Trimming at V came to 1 base and at J to 6 bases, leaving 11 bases not matched to a gene. The CDR3 DNA reads as TGTGCCAGCAGTTTATCTGACAGGGCTATTATCGATGGCTACACCTTC. It translates to CASSLSDRAIIDGYTF.

Only a few counts were recorded for this clone. The rearrangement links TRBV2 to TRBJ1-5, with 9 bases that match TRBD1. V shed 8 bases and J 3 bases; nucleotides not matched to a gene: 5. This CDR3 region has 14 residues. Germline lookup yields CDR1 SNHLY and CDR2 FYNNEI. CDR3 sequence: CASSGQGSNQPQHF. CDR3 nucleotide sequence: TGTGCCAGCTCGGGACAGGGCTCCAATCAGCCCCAGCATTTT.

The chain uses TRBV18 and TRBJ2-7; 7 bases match TRBD2. CDR1 is KGHSH, CDR2 LQKENI, per germline. This CDR3 is built from 15 residues. The junction had 15 bases not matched to a gene; V was cut back by 6 bases and J by 7 bases. The CDR3 reads CASSEERDPLREQYF. The CDR3 bases are TGTGCCAGCTCGGAAGAGCGGGACCCCTTACGGGAGCAGTACTTC.

V gene TRBV5-1 combines with J gene TRBJ2-7; 9 nucleotides agree with TRBD1. The CDR3 has 16 residues. V shed 3 bases, J shed 2 bases, and the junction held 9 bases outside the gene matches. Germline lookup yields CDR1 SGHRS and CDR2 YFSETQ. The CDR3 reads CASSSLPGQGTYEQYF. Written as DNA, the CDR3 is TGCGCCAGCAGCTCGCTCCCCGGACAGGGGACCTACGAGCAGTACTTC.

The V call is TRBV15, the J call TRBJ2-4; possible D gene TRBD2, 6 bases. V was pared by 5 bases and J by 9 bases, with 11 bases between. The CDR3 is made up of 12 amino acids. CDR1 and CDR2 (germline): LNHNV, YYDKDF (reference sequence). The CDR3: CATSGTSFIQYF. CDR3 DNA sequence: TGTGCCACCAGCGGCACTAGCTTCATTCAGTACTTC.

This sequence joins TRBV29-1 and TRBJ1-2; D is possibly TRBD1 (6 bases). V lost 7 bases and J 4 bases, leaving 16 bases between the germline ends. CDR3 size: 13 residues. Germline CDR1 reads SQVTM; CDR2 reads ANQGSEA. CDR3 sequence: CSGTQGSSYGYTF. The DNA of the CDR3 is TGCAGCGGTACACAGGGTTCAAGCTATGGCTACACCTTC.

This clone was counted a few times. V is TRBV19 and J is TRBJ2-2, with no clear D. Trimming stripped 8 bases from V and 5 bases from J, with 15 bases between. The germline V gene has CDR1 LNHDA and CDR2 SQIVND (reference sequence). This CDR3 region has 14 residues. The CDR3 region has the DNA TGTGCCAGTTCTACCGGTACGGGTACCGGGGAGCTGTTTTTT. It encodes CASSTGTGTGELFF.

This clone was seen only once. The chain recombines TRBV10-2 with TRBJ2-1; perhaps TRBD2 as D (7 bases). Germline values: CDR1 WSHSY, CDR2 SAAADI. Trimming pared 1 base from V and 6 bases from J, leaving 13 bases between. This CDR3 spans 15 amino acids. CDR3 sequence (DNA): TGCGCCAGCAGTGAGTTGGGGGGGCGGTTCAATGAGCAGTTCTTC. This gives the protein CASSELGGRFNEQFF.

The rearrangement joins TRBV27 to TRBJ2-1; a possible D gene is TRBD2 (5 bases). V lost 6 bases to trimming and J lost 0 bases, with 12 bases between them. Germline loops: CDR1 MNHEY, CDR2 SMNVEV (reference sequence). This CDR3 is built from 15 residues. CDR3 DNA sequence: TGTGCCAGCAGGTTGACACTAGACTCCTACAATGAGCAGTTCTTC. Its protein product is CASRLTLDSYNEQFF.

The rearrangement joins TRBV5-4 to TRBJ1-1; TRBD1 aligns across 7 bases. The CDR3 loop spans 15 amino acids. Germline trimming cut 4 bases from V and 2 bases from J; bases unmatched to any gene: 8. Germline assignment: CDR1 SGHNT and CDR2 YYREEE (reference sequence). The CDR3 here is CASSLIGTVNTEAFF. Here the CDR3 DNA reads TGTGCCAGCAGCCTTATTGGGACAGTAAACACTGAAGCTTTCTTT.

The chain couples TRBV30 to TRBJ2-7; 7 nucleotides line up with TRBD1. The ends lost 4 bases at V and 4 bases at J; junction bases unmatched: 1. The V gene's germline CDR1 is GTSNPN and CDR2 SVGIG (reference sequence). The CDR3 length is 11 residues. CDR3 loop: CAWTQGYEQYF. In nucleotides, the CDR3 is TGTGCCTGGACACAGGGGTACGAGCAGTACTTC. The whole variable domain, filled in from reference TRBV30 and TRBJ2-7, reads SQTIHQWPATLVQPVGSPLSLECTVEGTSNPNLYWYRQAAGRGLQLLFYSVGIGQISSEVPQNLSASRPQDRQFILSSKKLLLSDSGFYLCAWTQGYEQYFGPGTRLTVT.

The chain joins TRBV19 to TRBJ2-3, with 7 bases lining up with TRBD1. This CDR3 has 15 residues. Trimming took 6 bases from V and 6 from J; bases not matched to a gene: 12. Germline V gene lookup returns CDR1 LNHDA and CDR2 SQIVND (reference sequence). CDR3 protein: CASSPQGVERDTQYF. The CDR3 nucleotides read TGTGCCAGTAGCCCCCAGGGGGTAGAACGGGATACGCAGTATTTT.

A note on this clone: The sample carries other DNA sequences with the same CDR3. The V and J genes are TRBV28 and TRBJ1-2; 9 bases line up with TRBD1. The germline gives CDR1 MDHEN, CDR2 SYDVKM. The J segment lost 5 bases and the V segment lost 5 bases, leaving 3 bases of the junction unmatched. The CDR3 is 13 residues long. The CDR3 region has the DNA TGTGCCAGCAGTCCAGGACAGGGGTATGGCTACACCTTC. Protein: CASSPGQGYGYTF.

This clone was detected only once. V usage is TRBV19 and J usage is TRBJ1-6, with D maybe TRBD1 (5 bases). Germline lookup yields CDR1 LNHDA and CDR2 SQIVND (reference sequence). The CDR3 extends over 17 amino acids. V lost 3 bases and J lost 4, with 16 bases in between. The CDR3 DNA sequence: TGTGCCAGTAGTATCGGGGGGTACCGGGAGTATAATTCACCCCTCCACTTT. The encoded protein is CASSIGGYREYNSPLHF.

The rearrangement uses TRBV5-1 and TRBJ1-5; possible D gene TRBD1, 6 bases. Germline CDR1 is SGHRS and CDR2 is YFSETQ. V was pared by 4 bases and J by 7 bases, with 18 bases between. The CDR3 is 15 amino acids. The chain's CDR3 is CASSPDGSRGQPQHF. In DNA, the CDR3 is TGCGCCAGCAGCCCCGACGGGTCCAGGGGACAGCCCCAGCATTTT.

The V call is TRBV19, the J call TRBJ1-2, with 7 bases matching TRBD1. Per germline, CDR1 LNHDA and CDR2 SQIVND (reference sequence). Losses at the gene ends were 10 bases for V and 7 bases for J; bases not matched to a gene: 9. The CDR3 is 12 amino acids. The CDR3 here is CATRQGISGYTF. In DNA form, the CDR3 reads TGTGCCACCCGACAGGGTATATCTGGCTACACCTTC.

The rearrangement links TRBV5-6 to TRBJ2-1; 8 nucleotides match TRBD1. This CDR3 contains 15 residues. Per germline, CDR1 SGHDT and CDR2 YYEEEE. With V trimmed by 2 bases and J by 4 bases, 5 bases remained unmatched. This CDR3 reads CASSLGQGEYNEQFF. CDR3 bases: TGTGCCAGCAGCTTAGGACAGGGAGAATACAATGAGCAGTTCTTC.

CDR3 sequence: CASNPSSGTHSLYEQYF. CDR3 bases: TGTGCCAGCAATCCTTCTAGCGGGACCCATAGTTTGTACGAGCAGTACTTC. The chain is built from TRBV27 and TRBJ2-7; 9 bases are a match to TRBD2. This CDR3 has 17 residues. V was pared by 7 bases and J by 4 bases, with 17 bases of the junction left unmatched. Germline loops: CDR1 MNHEY, CDR2 SMNVEV (reference sequence).

The chain joins TRBV21-1 to TRBJ2-3; the table calls TRBD2, which could not be checked here. TRBV21-1 is tagged as a pseudogene. CDR3 length: 21 amino acids. In DNA form, the CDR3 reads TGTGCCAGCAGCAAAAGGGAGACTAGCGGGACCCGAGATCCGCCCACAGATACGCAGTATTTT. It encodes CASSKRETSGTRDPPTDTQYF.

The chain joins TRBV7-8 to TRBJ1-6; TRBD1 aligns across 7 bases. Looked up from germline, CDR1 is SGHVS and CDR2 is FQNEAQ. V shed 4 bases and J 8 bases; nucleotides not matched to a gene: 11. The CDR3 consists of 16 residues. CDR3 sequence (DNA): TGTGCCAGCAGCTCCAAAAGACAGGGTTTTGATTCACCCCTCCACTTT. As protein: CASSSKRQGFDSPLHF.

This rearrangement joins TRBV6-4 to TRBJ2-7, with 15 bases matching TRBD2. Looked up from germline, CDR1 is MRHNA and CDR2 is SNTAGT. J was trimmed by 2 bases and V by 2 bases; bases with no gene match: 7. The CDR3 consists of 18 residues. This CDR3 reads CASSDRTSGRAYPYEQYF. In DNA form, the CDR3 reads TGTGCCAGCAGTGACAGGACTAGCGGGAGGGCCTATCCCTACGAGCAGTACTTC.

The J gene is TRBJ2-2, the V gene TRBV4-2, with D perhaps TRBD2 (6 bases). Germline loops: CDR1 LGHNA, CDR2 YNFKEQ. The CDR3 is 19 amino acids. The V and J ends lost 4 bases and 6 bases respectively, with 27 bases between them. CDR3 sequence: CASSRLLARIRRVAGELFF. The DNA for the CDR3 is TGTGCCAGCAGCCGTCTCCTAGCGAGGATCCGGAGGGTCGCCGGGGAGCTGTTTTTT.

Details on this clone: At the DNA level, this CDR3 is encoded by other sequences in the same sample as well. The chain joins TRBV27 to TRBJ2-7; 7 bases are shared with TRBD1. The CDR3 covers 13 residues. Looked up from germline, CDR1 is MNHEY and CDR2 is SMNVEV (reference sequence). The V gene end was trimmed by 5 bases and the J gene end by 3 bases; junction bases not matched to a gene: 4. CDR3 DNA sequence: TGTGCCAGCAGTCCGAGGACAGGCTACGAGCAGTACTTC. This gives the protein CASSPRTGYEQYF.

This clone was seen more than once but under ten times. The rearrangement joins TRBV11-3 to TRBJ2-1; possible D gene TRBD1, 6 bases. The CDR3 sequence is 13 residues long. V lost 3 bases to trimming and J lost 7 bases, with 10 bases between them. The germline V gene has CDR1 SGHNT and CDR2 YENEEA. The CDR3 loop reads CASSFNRENEQFF. In DNA form, the CDR3 reads TGTGCCAGCAGCTTCAACAGGGAGAATGAGCAGTTCTTC.

The V and J genes are TRBV28 and TRBJ2-3; 8 bases match TRBD1. V was pared by 6 bases and J by 5 bases, with 10 bases of the junction left unmatched. Per the germline V gene, CDR1 is MDHEN and CDR2 is SYDVKM. This CDR3 is 15 amino acids long. In DNA, the CDR3 is TGTGCCAGCAGAAGGACAGGGACATCCGGAGATACGCAGTATTTT. It encodes CASRRTGTSGDTQYF. Full variable domain (remainder filled in from reference TRBV28 and TRBJ2-3): DVKVTQSSRYLVKRTGEKVFLECVQDMDHENMFWYRQDPGLGLRLIYFSYDVKMKEKGDIPEGYSVSREKKERFSLILESASTNQTSMYLCASRRTGTSGDTQYFGPGTRLTVL.

The chain recombines TRBV2 with TRBJ1-4, with D possibly TRBD1 on 5 matching bases. The CDR3 extends over 16 amino acids. In germline, CDR1 is SNHLY, CDR2 FYNNEI. V dropped 6 bases and J dropped 8 bases, with 22 bases sitting between them. The DNA for the CDR3 is TGTGCCAGCAGCGATGCAGTCGTGAAGGGGTGGGAAAAACTGTTTTTT. Translation: CASSDAVVKGWEKLFF.

This sequence joins TRBV5-6 and TRBJ1-2, with 7 positions matching TRBD1. The CDR3 runs to 16 residues. Germline loops: CDR1 SGHDT, CDR2 YYEEEE. V lost 5 bases, J lost 5 bases, and 15 bases stayed unmatched. CDR3 nucleotide sequence: TGTGCCAGCAGATATCGTTCAGGGGGACGCACTTATGGCTACACCTTC. This gives the protein CASRYRSGGRTYGYTF.

V usage is TRBV5-1 and J usage is TRBJ2-3; tentative D call: TRBD1 (5 bases). The germline V gene has CDR1 SGHRS and CDR2 YFSETQ. The ends were cut back, 2 bases at V and 2 bases at J, with 15 bases in the middle. There are 16 residues in the CDR3. CDR3 in amino acids: CASSFLTASNTDTQYF. CDR3 in DNA: TGCGCCAGCAGCTTCCTGACAGCGTCCAACACAGATACGCAGTATTTT.

V is TRBV25-1 and J is TRBJ2-5, with D perhaps TRBD1 (6 bases). This CDR3 contains 13 residues. Trimming cost V 5 bases and J 5 bases, with 12 bases left between them. Germline V gene sequence: CDR1 MGHDK, CDR2 SYGVNS. Here the CDR3 reads CASSPGAGETQYF. In nucleotides, the CDR3 is TGTGCCAGCAGTCCAGGGGCTGGTGAGACCCAGTACTTC.

This clone was picked up one time. CDR3 residues: CASSQPGQLTQYF. CDR3 DNA: TGTGCCAGCAGCCAACCCGGACAACTCACTCAGTACTTC. The chain carries TRBV7-3 and TRBJ2-4, with TRBD1 as a possible D gene (5 bases). Trimming took off 5 bases at V and 12 bases at J, with 17 bases between the two ends. Germline V gene data show CDR1 as SGHTA and CDR2 as FQGTGA. The CDR3 totals 13 residues.

The chain combines TRBV13 with TRBJ2-7, with 7 nucleotides matching TRBD1. The V segment lost 5 bases and the J segment 2 bases; nucleotides outside the gene matches: 6. This CDR3 is 14 amino acids long. Germline lookup yields CDR1 PRHDT and CDR2 FYEKMQ (reference sequence). CDR3 bases: TGTGCCAGCAGCCGCCGGGACAGTACCTACGAGCAGTACTTC. As protein: CASSRRDSTYEQYF. Full variable domain (remainder filled in from reference TRBV13 and TRBJ2-7): AAGVIQSPRHLIKEKRETATLKCYPIPRHDTVYWYQQGPGQDPQFLISFYEKMQSDKGSIPDRFSAQQFSDYHSELNMSSLELGDSALYFCASSRRDSTYEQYFGPGTRLTVT.